The rows below give T cell receptor beta chains drawn from one sample of a study of T cell responses to AZD1222 COVID-19 vaccine. The method was immunoSEQ multiplex PCR; TCRdb's version includes in-frame clones alone and lacks a portion of them. The sample holds 120,000 to 150,000 clones, roughly 92% seen once. The sequencing used peripheral blood, collected 28 days after the second AZD1222 dose. The receptors here all came from an adult who received the AZD1222 COVID-19 vaccine. The CDR3 runs from the conserved cysteine through the conserved F or W. A D gene is named only where the DNA matches it firmly. Not all rows give a size; the values are once, few, many and, for expanded clones, a class.

v_gene: TRBV28
d_gene: .
abundance: once
j_gene: TRBJ1-2
CDR3aa: CASSLHRADYGYTF
CDR3nt: TGTGCCAGCAGTTTACACAGGGCGGACTATGGCTACACCTTC

v_gene: TRBV6-5
d_gene: TRBD1
abundance: few
j_gene: TRBJ1-2
CDR3aa: CASSYRQGSLYGYTF
CDR3nt: TGTGCCAGCAGTTACCGACAGGGGAGCCTCTATGGCTACACCTTC

v_gene: TRBV19
d_gene: .
abundance: .
j_gene: TRBJ1-2
CDR3aa: CASINTRARELGYTF
CDR3nt: TGTGCCAGTATAAATACAAGAGCTAGGGAGTTGGGCTACACCTTC

v_gene: TRBV20-1
d_gene: .
abundance: .
j_gene: TRBJ1-2
CDR3aa: CSARVQHGYTF
CDR3nt: TGCAGTGCTAGAGTACAGCATGGCTACACCTTC

v_gene: TRBV11-1
d_gene: .
abundance: .
j_gene: TRBJ1-5
CDR3aa: CASSLEANQPQHF
CDR3nt: TGTGCCAGCAGCTTAGAAGCAAATCAGCCCCAGCATTTT

v_gene: TRBV2
d_gene: .
abundance: .
j_gene: TRBJ2-7
CDR3aa: CASSGYEQYF
CDR3nt: TGTGCCAGCTCAGGGTACGAGCAGTACTTC

v_gene: TRBV28
d_gene: TRBD2
abundance: .
j_gene: TRBJ2-1
CDR3aa: CASSPGTSRYNEQFF
CDR3nt: TGTGCCAGCAGTCCTGGGACTAGCAGATACAATGAGCAGTTCTTC

v_gene: TRBV28
d_gene: .
abundance: once
j_gene: TRBJ1-6
CDR3aa: CASSGGQYFSPLHF
CDR3nt: TGTGCCAGCAGTGGCGGACAGTATTTCTCACCCCTCCACTTT

v_gene: TRBV27
d_gene: .
abundance: .
j_gene: TRBJ1-1
CDR3aa: CASSPRAGGNTEAFF
CDR3nt: TGTGCCAGCAGTCCGCGGGCAGGCGGGAACACTGAAGCTTTCTTT

v_gene: TRBV5-6
d_gene: .
abundance: .
j_gene: TRBJ1-1
CDR3aa: CASSLGQPNTEAFF
CDR3nt: TGTGCCAGCAGCTTGGGACAGCCGAACACTGAAGCTTTCTTT

v_gene: TRBV5-1
d_gene: TRBD1
abundance: .
j_gene: TRBJ1-2
CDR3aa: CASSRGTVTGGYTF
CDR3nt: TGCGCCAGCAGCCGGGGGACAGTCACTGGTGGCTACACCTTC

v_gene: TRBV20-1
d_gene: .
abundance: .
j_gene: TRBJ1-2
CDR3aa: CSASPASYGYTF
CDR3nt: TGCAGTGCTAGTCCCGCCTCCTATGGCTACACCTTC

v_gene: TRBV7-9
d_gene: .
abundance: few
j_gene: TRBJ1-1
CDR3aa: CASSPRNVNTEAFF
CDR3nt: TGTGCCAGCAGCCCTCGGAATGTGAACACTGAAGCTTTCTTT

v_gene: TRBV12-3/TRBV12-4
d_gene: TRBD1
abundance: .
j_gene: TRBJ1-1
CDR3aa: CASRAPNRGGAFF
CDR3nt: TGTGCCAGCAGAGCCCCCAACAGGGGAGGAGCTTTCTTT

v_gene: TRBV19
d_gene: .
abundance: .
j_gene: TRBJ1-5
CDR3aa: CASSIGYNQPQHF
CDR3nt: TGTGCCAGTAGTATTGGGTACAATCAGCCCCAGCATTTT

v_gene: TRBV19
d_gene: .
abundance: .
j_gene: TRBJ1-5
CDR3aa: CASSIRGNQPQHF
CDR3nt: TGTGCCAGTAGTATAAGGGGGAATCAGCCCCAGCATTTT

v_gene: TRBV18
d_gene: .
abundance: .
j_gene: TRBJ2-2
CDR3aa: CASSPRPGTFGVGELFF
CDR3nt: TGTGCCAGCTCACCCCGCCCCGGGACGTTCGGAGTCGGGGAGCTGTTTTTT

v_gene: TRBV6-5
d_gene: .
abundance: once
j_gene: TRBJ1-5
CDR3aa: CASSYRQTSNQPQHF
CDR3nt: TGTGCCAGCAGTTATAGACAGACCAGCAATCAGCCCCAGCATTTT

v_gene: TRBV19
d_gene: .
abundance: .
j_gene: TRBJ1-2
CDR3aa: CASSDSLNYGYTF
CDR3nt: TGTGCCAGTAGTGACAGCCTTAACTATGGCTACACCTTC

v_gene: TRBV7-6
d_gene: TRBD1
abundance: .
j_gene: TRBJ1-2
CDR3aa: CASSSGQGANYGYTF
CDR3nt: TGTGCCAGCAGCTCAGGACAGGGAGCTAACTATGGCTACACCTTC

v_gene: TRBV28
d_gene: .
abundance: .
j_gene: TRBJ1-2
CDR3aa: CASSLPDGSPGGYTF
CDR3nt: TGTGCCAGCAGTTTACCGGACGGTTCTCCGGGGGGCTACACCTTC

v_gene: TRBV7-2
d_gene: TRBD1
abundance: .
j_gene: TRBJ1-2
CDR3aa: CASSPRTGVYGYTF
CDR3nt: TGTGCCAGCAGCCCCCGGACAGGGGTGTATGGCTACACCTTC

v_gene: TRBV16
d_gene: .
abundance: once
j_gene: TRBJ2-5
CDR3aa: CASSQSFGPSEAQYF
CDR3nt: TGTGCCAGCAGCCAATCGTTCGGCCCCTCGGAGGCCCAGTACTTC

v_gene: TRBV7-9
d_gene: TRBD1
abundance: .
j_gene: TRBJ1-2
CDR3aa: CASSYGTGGSGYTF
CDR3nt: TGTGCCAGCAGCTACGGGACAGGGGGTTCTGGCTACACCTTC

v_gene: TRBV4-3
d_gene: TRBD1
abundance: .
j_gene: TRBJ1-2
CDR3aa: CASSQPGTAYGYTF
CDR3nt: TGCGCCAGCAGCCAACCGGGGACAGCTTATGGCTACACCTTC

v_gene: TRBV21-1
d_gene: .
abundance: .
j_gene: TRBJ2-7
CDR3aa: CASSKERVEQYF
CDR3nt: TGTGCCAGCAGCAAAGAGAGGGTCGAGCAGTACTTC

v_gene: TRBV12-5
d_gene: TRBD2
abundance: .
j_gene: TRBJ2-1
CDR3aa: CASGLVLEREEENNEQFF
CDR3nt: TGTGCTAGTGGTTTGGTACTTGAGCGGGAGGAAGAGAACAATGAGCAGTTCTTC

v_gene: TRBV7-9
d_gene: .
abundance: .
j_gene: TRBJ1-2
CDR3aa: CASSIGQSNYGYTF
CDR3nt: TGTGCCAGCAGCATTGGACAGTCTAACTATGGCTACACCTTC

v_gene: TRBV7-9
d_gene: .
abundance: .
j_gene: TRBJ1-2
CDR3aa: CASRSAGHDNYGYTF
CDR3nt: TGTGCCAGCAGATCGGCAGGGCACGATAACTATGGCTACACCTTC

v_gene: TRBV30
d_gene: .
abundance: .
j_gene: TRBJ1-1
CDR3aa: CAWSTSGWTEAFF
CDR3nt: TGTGCCTGGAGTACGTCGGGTTGGACTGAAGCTTTCTTT

v_gene: TRBV6-5
d_gene: .
abundance: .
j_gene: TRBJ2-1
CDR3aa: CASRTGRHNEQFF
CDR3nt: TGTGCCAGCAGGACAGGACGGCACAATGAGCAGTTCTTC

v_gene: TRBV13
d_gene: TRBD1
abundance: .
j_gene: TRBJ2-5
CDR3aa: CASSSRTGALEIQETQYF
CDR3nt: TGTGCCAGCAGCTCGAGGACAGGGGCCTTAGAGATCCAAGAGACCCAGTACTTC

v_gene: TRBV5-5
d_gene: .
abundance: .
j_gene: TRBJ1-2
CDR3aa: CASSLVPGAYGYTF
CDR3nt: TGTGCCAGCAGCTTGGTACCAGGGGCCTATGGCTACACCTTC

v_gene: TRBV5-1
d_gene: TRBD1
abundance: .
j_gene: TRBJ1-1
CDR3aa: CASSLGTGQTEAFF
CDR3nt: TGCGCCAGCAGCTTGGGGACAGGGCAAACTGAAGCTTTCTTT

v_gene: TRBV19
d_gene: .
abundance: .
j_gene: TRBJ1-1
CDR3aa: CASSRAGRTEAFF
CDR3nt: TGTGCCAGTAGTAGGGCCGGGCGGACTGAAGCTTTCTTT

v_gene: TRBV19
d_gene: .
abundance: .
j_gene: TRBJ1-4
CDR3aa: CASSAWNEKLFF
CDR3nt: TGTGCCAGTAGTGCCTGGAATGAAAAACTGTTTTTT

v_gene: TRBV3-1/TRBV3-2
d_gene: TRBD1
abundance: few
j_gene: TRBJ2-7
CDR3aa: CASSPHRTGTYEQYF
CDR3nt: TGTGCCAGCAGCCCACACCGGACAGGGACCTACGAGCAGTACTTC

v_gene: TRBV10-3
d_gene: TRBD1
abundance: .
j_gene: TRBJ1-2
CDR3aa: CAISEGTGATYGYTF
CDR3nt: TGTGCCATCAGTGAGGGGACAGGGGCCACCTATGGCTACACCTTC

v_gene: TRBV18
d_gene: TRBD1
abundance: .
j_gene: TRBJ1-1
CDR3aa: CASSSEQGARTEAFF
CDR3nt: TGTGCCAGCTCATCCGAACAGGGGGCGCGAACTGAAGCTTTCTTT

v_gene: TRBV7-6
d_gene: .
abundance: .
j_gene: TRBJ1-1
CDR3aa: CASSLGQGMNTEAFF
CDR3nt: TGTGCCAGCAGCTTGGGGCAGGGGATGAACACTGAAGCTTTCTTT

v_gene: TRBV27
d_gene: .
abundance: .
j_gene: TRBJ2-3
CDR3aa: CASSWFVTSTDTQYF
CDR3nt: TGTGCCAGCAGTTGGTTTGTGACTAGCACAGATACGCAGTATTTT

v_gene: TRBV3-1/TRBV3-2
d_gene: TRBD1
abundance: once
j_gene: TRBJ1-2
CDR3aa: CASSQGQGASYGYTF
CDR3nt: TGTGCCAGCAGCCAGGGACAGGGGGCGAGCTATGGCTACACCTTC

v_gene: TRBV30
d_gene: TRBD1
abundance: .
j_gene: TRBJ1-5
CDR3aa: CAWSTDRGPYSNQPQHF
CDR3nt: TGTGCCTGGAGTACCGACAGGGGGCCCTATAGCAATCAGCCCCAGCATTTT

v_gene: TRBV5-1
d_gene: .
abundance: .
j_gene: TRBJ2-1
CDR3aa: CASSLEGGEGYYEQFF
CDR3nt: TGCGCCAGCAGCTTGGAAGGCGGAGAGGGGTACTATGAGCAGTTCTTC

v_gene: TRBV6-5
d_gene: TRBD1
abundance: .
j_gene: TRBJ1-5
CDR3aa: CASRPDRVQPQHF
CDR3nt: TGTGCCAGCAGACCCGACAGGGTCCAGCCCCAGCATTTT

v_gene: TRBV6-5
d_gene: TRBD1
abundance: once
j_gene: TRBJ1-2
CDR3aa: CASSSQGAGGYGYTF
CDR3nt: TGTGCCAGCAGTTCACAGGGGGCAGGAGGGTATGGCTACACCTTC

v_gene: TRBV7-2
d_gene: TRBD1
abundance: .
j_gene: TRBJ1-2
CDR3aa: CASSRQGYGYTF
CDR3nt: TGTGCCAGCAGTAGACAGGGCTATGGCTACACCTTC

v_gene: TRBV4-2
d_gene: .
abundance: .
j_gene: TRBJ2-3
CDR3aa: CASARGGTSGTDTQYF
CDR3nt: TGTGCCAGCGCCAGGGGGGGGACTTCCGGCACAGATACGCAGTATTTT

v_gene: TRBV7-9
d_gene: TRBD1
abundance: .
j_gene: TRBJ2-5
CDR3aa: CASSTTFLGQDRETQYF
CDR3nt: TGTGCCAGCAGCACTACGTTTTTGGGACAGGATCGAGAGACCCAGTACTTC